A selection of T cell receptor beta chains follows, all from one sample in a study of blood T cell repertoires in COVID-19. The protocol was immunoSEQ multiplex PCR, while the TCRdb copy is restricted to in-frame clones and leaves out a portion. This table holds some 57,000 clones, around 86% found once. The material sequenced was peripheral blood. The receptors stem from a man between 70 and 80 years old with acute or convalescent COVID-19. Both conserved end residues are trimmed from each CDR3. Clone size appears in some rows only: once, few, many, or a class for an expanded clone.

v_gene,abundance,CDR3aa
TRBV28,once,ASSLRGASTDTQY
TRBV5-1,-,ASSLGVSRTDTEAF
TRBV10-3,-,AISGVPQGVGELF
TRBV9,once,ASSAGTSGSLNEQF
TRBV29-1,-,SVGGGTATNEKLF
TRBV11-2,-,ASSFAVSYGYT
TRBV9,-,ASSVDSGSYNEQF
TRBV6-5,-,ALRGRGGNTIY
TRBV6-5,-,ASRVSINEQF
TRBV6-5,-,ASSQGNSPLH
TRBV7-9,-,ASSGPTSAFYEQY
TRBV7-9,-,ASCRDRGLLRSGANVLT
TRBV5-5,-,ASSLSVRWGDGNEQF
TRBV3-1/TRBV3-2,once,ASSQVNSGGRTDTQY
TRBV12-3/TRBV12-4,-,ASSLRGWGLF
TRBV20-1,-,SASSSTDTQY
TRBV27,-,ASRGGTGDYNEQF